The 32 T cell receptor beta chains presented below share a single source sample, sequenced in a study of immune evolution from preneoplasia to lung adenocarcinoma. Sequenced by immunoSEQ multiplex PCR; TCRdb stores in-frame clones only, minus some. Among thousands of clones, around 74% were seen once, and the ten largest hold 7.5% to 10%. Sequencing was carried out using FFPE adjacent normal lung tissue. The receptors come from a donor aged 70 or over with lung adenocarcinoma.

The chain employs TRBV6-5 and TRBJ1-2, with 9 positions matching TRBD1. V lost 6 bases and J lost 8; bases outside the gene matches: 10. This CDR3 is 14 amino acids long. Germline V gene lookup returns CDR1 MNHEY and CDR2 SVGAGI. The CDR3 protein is CASRDRDRVTGYTF. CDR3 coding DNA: TGTGCCAGCAGAGACCGGGACAGGGTCACAGGCTACACCTTC.

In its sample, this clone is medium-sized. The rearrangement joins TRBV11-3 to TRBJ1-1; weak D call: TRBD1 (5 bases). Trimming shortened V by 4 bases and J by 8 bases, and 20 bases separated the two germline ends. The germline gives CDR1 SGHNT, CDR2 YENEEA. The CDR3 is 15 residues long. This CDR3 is CASSSPREREGEAFF. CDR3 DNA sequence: TGTGCCAGCAGCTCCCCCCGGGAACGCGAGGGGGAAGCTTTCTTT.

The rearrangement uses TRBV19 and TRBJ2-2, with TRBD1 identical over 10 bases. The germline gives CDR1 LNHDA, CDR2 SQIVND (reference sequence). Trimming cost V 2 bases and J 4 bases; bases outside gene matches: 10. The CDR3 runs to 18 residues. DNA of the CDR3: TGTGCCAGTAGTATATATGGGACAGGGGCAAGTGGCACCGGGGAGCTGTTTTTT. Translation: CASSIYGTGASGTGELFF.

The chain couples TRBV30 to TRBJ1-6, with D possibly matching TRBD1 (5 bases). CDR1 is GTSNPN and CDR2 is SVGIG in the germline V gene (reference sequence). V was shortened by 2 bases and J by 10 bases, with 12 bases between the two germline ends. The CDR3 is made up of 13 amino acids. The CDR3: CAWSNSGFSPLHF. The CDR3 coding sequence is TGTGCCTGGAGTAACTCAGGGTTCTCACCCCTCCACTTT.

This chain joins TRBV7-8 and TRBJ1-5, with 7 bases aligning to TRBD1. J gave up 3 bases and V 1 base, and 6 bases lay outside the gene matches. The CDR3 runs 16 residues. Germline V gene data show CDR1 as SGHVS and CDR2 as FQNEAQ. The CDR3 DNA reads TGTGCCAGCAGCTTAGTAGCGGGACAGAACAATCAGCCCCAGCATTTT. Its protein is CASSLVAGQNNQPQHF.

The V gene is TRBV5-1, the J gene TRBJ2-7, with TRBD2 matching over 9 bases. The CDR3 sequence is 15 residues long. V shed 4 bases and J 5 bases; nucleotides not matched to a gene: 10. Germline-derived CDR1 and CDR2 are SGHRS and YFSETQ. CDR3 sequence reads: CASSPSASGADEQYF. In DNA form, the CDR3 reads TGCGCCAGCAGCCCGTCGGCTAGCGGGGCCGACGAGCAGTACTTC.

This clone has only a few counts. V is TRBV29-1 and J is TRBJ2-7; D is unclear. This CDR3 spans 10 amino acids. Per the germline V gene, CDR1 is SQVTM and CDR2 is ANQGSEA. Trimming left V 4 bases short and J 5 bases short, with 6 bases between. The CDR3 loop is CSVVQHEQYF. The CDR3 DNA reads TGCAGCGTTGTACAGCACGAGCAGTACTTC.

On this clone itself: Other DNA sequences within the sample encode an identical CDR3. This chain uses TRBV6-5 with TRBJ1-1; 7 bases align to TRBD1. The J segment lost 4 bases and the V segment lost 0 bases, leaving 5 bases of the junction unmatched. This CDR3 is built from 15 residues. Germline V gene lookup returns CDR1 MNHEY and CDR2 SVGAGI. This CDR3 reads CASSYSQGFGTEAFF. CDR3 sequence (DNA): TGTGCCAGCAGTTACTCACAGGGGTTTGGCACTGAAGCTTTCTTT.

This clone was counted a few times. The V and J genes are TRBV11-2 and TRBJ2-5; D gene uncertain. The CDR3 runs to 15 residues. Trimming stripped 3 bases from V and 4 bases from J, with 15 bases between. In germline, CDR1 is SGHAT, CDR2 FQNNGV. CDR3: CASSFRWPGGETQYF. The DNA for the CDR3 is TGTGCCAGCAGCTTTCGCTGGCCCGGCGGAGAGACCCAGTACTTC.

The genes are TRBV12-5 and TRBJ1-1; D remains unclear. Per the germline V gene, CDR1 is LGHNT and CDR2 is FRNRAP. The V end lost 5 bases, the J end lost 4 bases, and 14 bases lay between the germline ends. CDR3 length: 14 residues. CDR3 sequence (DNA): TGTGCTAGTGGTCCCCAGACTGGGCGCACTGAAGCTTTCTTT. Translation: CASGPQTGRTEAFF.

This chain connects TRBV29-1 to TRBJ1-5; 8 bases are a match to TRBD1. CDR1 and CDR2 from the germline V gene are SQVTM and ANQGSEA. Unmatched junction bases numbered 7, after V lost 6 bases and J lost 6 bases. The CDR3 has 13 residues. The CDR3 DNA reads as TGCAGCGTCGAGACAGGGGACAGTCAGCCCCAGCATTTT. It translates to CSVETGDSQPQHF.

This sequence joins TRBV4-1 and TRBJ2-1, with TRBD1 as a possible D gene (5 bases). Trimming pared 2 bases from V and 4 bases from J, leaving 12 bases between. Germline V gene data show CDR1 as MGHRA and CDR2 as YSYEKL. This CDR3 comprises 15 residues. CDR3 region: CASSQPAGQYNEQFF. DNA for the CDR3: TGCGCCAGCAGCCAACCAGCCGGACAATACAATGAGCAGTTCTTC.

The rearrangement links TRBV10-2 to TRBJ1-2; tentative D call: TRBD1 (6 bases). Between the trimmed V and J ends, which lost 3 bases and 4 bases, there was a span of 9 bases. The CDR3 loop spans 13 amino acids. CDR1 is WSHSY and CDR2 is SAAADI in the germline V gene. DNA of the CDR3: TGCGCCAGCAGTGAAAGGGGGAGCTATGGCTACACCTTC. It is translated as CASSERGSYGYTF.

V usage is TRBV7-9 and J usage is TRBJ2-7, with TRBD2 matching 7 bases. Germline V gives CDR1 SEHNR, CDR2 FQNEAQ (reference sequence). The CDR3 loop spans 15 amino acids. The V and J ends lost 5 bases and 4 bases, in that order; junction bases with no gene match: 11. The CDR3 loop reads CASSPPAGKGYEQYF. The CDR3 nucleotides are TGTGCCAGCAGCCCCCCAGCGGGAAAGGGATACGAGCAGTACTTC.

The CDR3 protein is CASSGQESSNQPQHF. The CDR3 bases are TGCGCCAGCAGCGGACAGGAGAGTAGCAATCAGCCCCAGCATTTT. This chain links TRBV4-1 with TRBJ1-5, with 7 bases aligning to TRBD1. Trimming took 5 bases from V and 0 from J; bases not matched to a gene: 4. In germline, CDR1 is MGHRA, CDR2 YSYEKL. There are 15 residues in the CDR3.

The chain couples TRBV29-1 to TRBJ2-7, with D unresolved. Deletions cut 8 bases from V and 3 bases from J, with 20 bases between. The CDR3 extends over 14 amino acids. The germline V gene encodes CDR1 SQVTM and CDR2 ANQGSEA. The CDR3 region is CSSMSTDQSYEQYF. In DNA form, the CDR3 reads TGCAGCTCAATGAGTACAGACCAAAGCTACGAGCAGTACTTC.

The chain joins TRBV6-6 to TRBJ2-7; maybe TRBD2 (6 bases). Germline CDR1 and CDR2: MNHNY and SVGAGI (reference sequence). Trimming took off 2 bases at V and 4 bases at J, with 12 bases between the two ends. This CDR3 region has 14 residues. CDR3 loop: CASSYGWGDYEQYF. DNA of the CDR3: TGTGCCAGCAGTTACGGCTGGGGGGATTACGAGCAGTACTTC.

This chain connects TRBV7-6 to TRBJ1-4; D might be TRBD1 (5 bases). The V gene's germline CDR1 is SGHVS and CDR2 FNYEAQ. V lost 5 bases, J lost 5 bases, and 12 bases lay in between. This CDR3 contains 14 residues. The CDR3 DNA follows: TGTGCCAGCAGCCCCCTGGCAGGGAATGAAAAACTGTTTTTT. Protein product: CASSPLAGNEKLFF.

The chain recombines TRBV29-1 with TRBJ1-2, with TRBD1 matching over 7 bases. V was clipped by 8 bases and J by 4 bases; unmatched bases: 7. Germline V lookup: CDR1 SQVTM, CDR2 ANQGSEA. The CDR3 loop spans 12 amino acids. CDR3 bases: TGCAGCACTTGGACAGGACCCTATGGCTACACCTTC. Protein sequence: CSTWTGPYGYTF.

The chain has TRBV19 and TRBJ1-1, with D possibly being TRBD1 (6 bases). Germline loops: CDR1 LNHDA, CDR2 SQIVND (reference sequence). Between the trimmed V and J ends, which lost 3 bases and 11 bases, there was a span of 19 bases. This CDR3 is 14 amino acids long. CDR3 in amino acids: CASSIGGGGVQAFF. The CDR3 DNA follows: TGTGCCAGTAGTATCGGCGGAGGGGGGGTGCAGGCTTTCTTT. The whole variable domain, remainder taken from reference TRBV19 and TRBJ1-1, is DGGITQSPKYLFRKEGQNVTLSCEQNLNHDAMYWYRQDPGQGLRLIYYSQIVNDFQKGDIAEGYSVSREKKESFPLTVTSAQKNPTAFYLCASSIGGGGVQAFFGQGTRLTVV.

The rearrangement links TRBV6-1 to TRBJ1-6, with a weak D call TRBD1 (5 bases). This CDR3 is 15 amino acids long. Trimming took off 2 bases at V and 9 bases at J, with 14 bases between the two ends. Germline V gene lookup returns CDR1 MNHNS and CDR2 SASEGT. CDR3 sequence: CASSEQLGQSSPLHF. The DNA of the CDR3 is TGTGCCAGCAGTGAACAGTTGGGGCAAAGTTCACCCCTCCACTTT.

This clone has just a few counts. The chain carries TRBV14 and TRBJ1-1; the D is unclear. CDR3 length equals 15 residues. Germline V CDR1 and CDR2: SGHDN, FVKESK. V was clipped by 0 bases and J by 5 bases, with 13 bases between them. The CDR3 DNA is TGTGCCAGCAGCCAAGATCCGGGAAGGAGGACTGAAGCTTTCTTT. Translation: CASSQDPGRRTEAFF.

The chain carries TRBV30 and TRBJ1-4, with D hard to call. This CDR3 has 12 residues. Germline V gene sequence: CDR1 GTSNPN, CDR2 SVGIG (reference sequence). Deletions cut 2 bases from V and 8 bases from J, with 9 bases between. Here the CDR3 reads CAWSLIREKLFF. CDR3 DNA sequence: TGTGCCTGGAGTCTTATACGGGAAAAACTGTTTTTT.

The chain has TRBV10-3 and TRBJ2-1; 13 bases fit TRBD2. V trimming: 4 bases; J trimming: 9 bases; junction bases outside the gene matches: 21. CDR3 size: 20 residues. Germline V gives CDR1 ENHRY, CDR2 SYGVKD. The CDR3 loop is CAISAFGTSGDLAQFGEQFF. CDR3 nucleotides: TGTGCCATCAGTGCATTTGGGACTAGCGGGGACCTTGCGCAGTTCGGTGAGCAGTTCTTC.

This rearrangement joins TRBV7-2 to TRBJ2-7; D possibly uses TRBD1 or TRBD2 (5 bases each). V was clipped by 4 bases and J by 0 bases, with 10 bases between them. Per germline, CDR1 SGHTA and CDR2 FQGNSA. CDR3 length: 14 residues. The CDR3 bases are TGTGCCAGCAGCTGGACTGGGGGCTCCTACGAGCAGTACTTC. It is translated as CASSWTGGSYEQYF.

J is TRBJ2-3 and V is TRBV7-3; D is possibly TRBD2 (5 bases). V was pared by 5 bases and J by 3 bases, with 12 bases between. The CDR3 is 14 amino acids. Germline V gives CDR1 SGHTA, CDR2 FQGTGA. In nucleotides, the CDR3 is TGTGCCAGCAGCCCCCAAGGAGGTACAGATACGCAGTATTTT. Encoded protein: CASSPQGGTDTQYF.

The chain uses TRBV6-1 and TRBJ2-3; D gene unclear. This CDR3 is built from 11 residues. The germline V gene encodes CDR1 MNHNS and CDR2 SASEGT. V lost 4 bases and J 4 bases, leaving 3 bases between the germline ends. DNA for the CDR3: TGTGCCAGCAGTGCGGCAGATACGCAGTATTTT. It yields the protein CASSAADTQYF.

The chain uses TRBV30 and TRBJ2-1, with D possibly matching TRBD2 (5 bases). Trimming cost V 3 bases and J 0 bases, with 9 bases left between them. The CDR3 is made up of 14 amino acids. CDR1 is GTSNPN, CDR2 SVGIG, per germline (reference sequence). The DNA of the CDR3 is TGTGCCTGGAGAGGAGGTCGCTCCTACAATGAGCAGTTCTTC. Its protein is CAWRGGRSYNEQFF. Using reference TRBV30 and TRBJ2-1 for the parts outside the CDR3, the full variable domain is SQTIHQWPATLVQPVGSPLSLECTVEGTSNPNLYWYRQAAGRGLQLLFYSVGIGQISSEVPQNLSASRPQDRQFILSSKKLLLSDSGFYLCAWRGGRSYNEQFFGPGTRLTVL.

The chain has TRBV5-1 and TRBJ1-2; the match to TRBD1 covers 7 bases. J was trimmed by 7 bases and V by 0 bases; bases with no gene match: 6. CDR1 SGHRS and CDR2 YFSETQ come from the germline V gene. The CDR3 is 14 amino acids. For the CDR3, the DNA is TGCGCCAGCAGCTTGGGGACAGGCTTTCCTGGCTACACCTTC. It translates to CASSLGTGFPGYTF.

The CDR3 is CASSTGFYGYTF. CDR3 coding DNA: TGTGCCAGCAGTACCGGGTTCTATGGCTACACCTTC. This chain uses TRBV28 with TRBJ1-2; no reliable D call. The germline gives CDR1 MDHEN, CDR2 SYDVKM. The CDR3 loop spans 12 amino acids. V lost 5 bases and J lost 4, with 8 bases in between.

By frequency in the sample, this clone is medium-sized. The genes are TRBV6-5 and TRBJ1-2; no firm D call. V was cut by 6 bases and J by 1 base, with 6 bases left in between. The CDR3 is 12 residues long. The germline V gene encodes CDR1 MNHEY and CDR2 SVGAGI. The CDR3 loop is CASRASNYGYTF. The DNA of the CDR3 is TGTGCCAGCAGGGCCAGTAACTATGGCTACACCTTC.

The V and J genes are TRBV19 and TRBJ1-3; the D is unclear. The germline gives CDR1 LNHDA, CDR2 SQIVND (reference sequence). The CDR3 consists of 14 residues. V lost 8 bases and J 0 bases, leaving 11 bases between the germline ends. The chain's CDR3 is CASSDGPSGNTIYF. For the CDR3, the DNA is TGTGCCAGTTCCGACGGACCCTCTGGAAACACCATATATTTT.